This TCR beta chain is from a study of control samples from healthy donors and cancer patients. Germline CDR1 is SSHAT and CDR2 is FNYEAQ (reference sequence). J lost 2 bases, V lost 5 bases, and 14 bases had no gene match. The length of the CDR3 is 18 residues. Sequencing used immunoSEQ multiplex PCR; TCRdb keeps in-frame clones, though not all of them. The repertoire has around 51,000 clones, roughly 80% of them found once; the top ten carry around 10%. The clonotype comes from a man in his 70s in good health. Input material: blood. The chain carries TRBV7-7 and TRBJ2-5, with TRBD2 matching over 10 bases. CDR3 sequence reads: CASSRSPAGGLQQETQYF. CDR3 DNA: TGTGCCAGCAGCCGGTCCCCAGCGGGGGGGCTCCAGCAAGAGACCCAGTACTTC. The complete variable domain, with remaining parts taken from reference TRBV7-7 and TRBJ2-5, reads GAGVSQSPRYKVTKRGQDVTLRCDPISSHATLYWYQQALGQGPEFLTYFNYEAQPDKSGLPSDRFSAERPEGSISTLTIQRTEQRDSAMYRCASSRSPAGGLQQETQYFGPGTRLLVL.